Below, one T cell receptor (beta chain) is given with its context. Its antigen is currently unknown. This CDR3 has 17 residues. The V end was cut by 5 bases, the J end by 3 bases, with 23 bases between. Germline-derived CDR1 and CDR2 are SEHNR and FQNEAQ (reference sequence). Individual cDNA molecules each received unique molecular identifiers attached to them. TCRdb reanalysed the 5' RACE reads using MiXCR and keeps one entry per CDR3 protein. The table shows about 56,000 distinct CDR3 sequences, with around 15% occurring only once. The entry originates in a study of early T cells in non-severe SARS-CoV-2 infection. For the study at large: Unsorted whole-blood RNA was sequenced in bulk, leaving chains unpaired.

General study points: VDJdb matching skewed toward anti-spike CD8 responses, missing private and CD4 specificities.

The clonotype originates from an adult who was a healthcare worker with PCR-confirmed SARS-CoV-2 infection or an uninfected control (not recorded which). The source material was whole blood, sampled at baseline. The chain recombines TRBV7-9 with TRBJ2-7; either TRBD1 or TRBD2 may supply D (5 bases each). CDR3 protein: CASSPGRGEPEYYEQYF. CDR3 DNA sequence: TGTGCCAGCAGCCCGGGCCGGGGCGAACCCGAGTACTACGAGCAGTACTTC.